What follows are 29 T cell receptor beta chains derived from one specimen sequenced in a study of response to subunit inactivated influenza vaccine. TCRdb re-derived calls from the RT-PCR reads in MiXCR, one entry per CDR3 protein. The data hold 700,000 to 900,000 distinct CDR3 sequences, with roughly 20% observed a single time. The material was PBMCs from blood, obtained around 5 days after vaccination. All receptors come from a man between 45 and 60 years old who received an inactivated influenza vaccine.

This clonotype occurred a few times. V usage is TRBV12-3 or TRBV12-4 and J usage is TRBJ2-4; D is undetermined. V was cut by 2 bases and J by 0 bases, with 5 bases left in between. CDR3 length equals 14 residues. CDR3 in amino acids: CASSLLPAKNIQYF. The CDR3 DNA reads TGTGCCAGCAGTTTATTGCCAGCCAAAAACATTCAGTACTTC.

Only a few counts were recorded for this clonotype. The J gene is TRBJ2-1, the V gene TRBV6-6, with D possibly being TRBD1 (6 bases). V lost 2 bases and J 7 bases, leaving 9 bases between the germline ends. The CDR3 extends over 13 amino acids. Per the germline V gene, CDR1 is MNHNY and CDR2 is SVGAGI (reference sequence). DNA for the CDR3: TGTGCCAGCAGTTACGGACAGCGGAATGAGCAGTTCTTC. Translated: CASSYGQRNEQFF.

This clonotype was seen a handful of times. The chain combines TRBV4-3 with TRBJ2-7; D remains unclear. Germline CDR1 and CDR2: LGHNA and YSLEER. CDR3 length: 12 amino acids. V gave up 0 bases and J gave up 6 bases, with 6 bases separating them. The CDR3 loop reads CASSQDWTEQYF. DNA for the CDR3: TGCGCCAGCAGCCAAGATTGGACCGAGCAGTACTTC.

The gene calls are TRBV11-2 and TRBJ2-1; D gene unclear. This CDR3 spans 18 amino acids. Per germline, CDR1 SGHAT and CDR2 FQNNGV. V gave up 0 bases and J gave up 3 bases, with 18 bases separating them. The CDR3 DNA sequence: TGTGCCAGCAGCTTAGATCAAGTAGGAGACGGCTACTACAATGAGCAGTTCTTC. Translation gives CASSLDQVGDGYYNEQFF.

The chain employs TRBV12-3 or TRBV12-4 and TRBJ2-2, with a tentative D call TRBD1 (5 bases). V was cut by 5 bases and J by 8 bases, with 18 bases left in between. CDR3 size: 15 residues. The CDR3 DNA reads TGTGCCAGCAGTGGGGCTCCGACGATTTTGGGGGAGCTGTTTTTT. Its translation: CASSGAPTILGELFF.

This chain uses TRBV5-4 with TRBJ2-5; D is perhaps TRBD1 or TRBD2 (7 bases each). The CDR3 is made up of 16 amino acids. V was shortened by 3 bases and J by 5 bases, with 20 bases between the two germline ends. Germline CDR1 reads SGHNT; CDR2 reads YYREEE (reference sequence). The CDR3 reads CASSSSMTGREETQYF. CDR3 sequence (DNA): TGTGCCAGCAGCTCCAGCATGACAGGGCGGGAGGAGACCCAGTACTTC.

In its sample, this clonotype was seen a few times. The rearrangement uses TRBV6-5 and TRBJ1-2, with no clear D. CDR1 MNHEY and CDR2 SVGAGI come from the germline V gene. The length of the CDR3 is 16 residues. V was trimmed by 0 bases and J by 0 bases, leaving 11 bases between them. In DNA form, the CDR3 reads TGTGCCAGCAGTTACTCCCCCACGTTAGCTAACTATGGCTACACCTTC. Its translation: CASSYSPTLANYGYTF.

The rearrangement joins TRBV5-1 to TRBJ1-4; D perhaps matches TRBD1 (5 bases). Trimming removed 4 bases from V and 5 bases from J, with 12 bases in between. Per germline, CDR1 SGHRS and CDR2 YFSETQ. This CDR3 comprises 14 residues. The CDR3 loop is CASSPGRQNEKLFF. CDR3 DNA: TGCGCCAGCAGCCCCGGGAGACAGAATGAAAAACTGTTTTTT.

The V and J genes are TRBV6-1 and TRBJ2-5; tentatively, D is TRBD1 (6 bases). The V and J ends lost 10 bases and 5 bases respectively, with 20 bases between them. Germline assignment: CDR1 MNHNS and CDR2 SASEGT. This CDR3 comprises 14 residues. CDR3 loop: CATSPGTLGETQYF. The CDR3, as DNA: TGTGCCACCTCACCCGGGACACTAGGGGAGACCCAGTACTTC.

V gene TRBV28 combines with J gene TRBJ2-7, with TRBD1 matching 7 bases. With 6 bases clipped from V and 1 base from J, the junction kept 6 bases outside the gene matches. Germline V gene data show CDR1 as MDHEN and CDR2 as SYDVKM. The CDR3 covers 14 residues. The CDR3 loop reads CASSRQGQSYEQYF. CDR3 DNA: TGTGCCAGCAGCAGACAGGGCCAATCCTACGAGCAGTACTTC.

CDR3 nucleotides: TGCAGTGCTGCGCTCGCGGGCGGGAGGGCCTACGAGCAGTACTTC. It codes for CSAALAGGRAYEQYF. The V call is TRBV20-1, the J call TRBJ2-7; TRBD2 agrees at 9 bases. CDR3 length: 15 residues. Germline V lookup: CDR1 DFQATT, CDR2 SNEGSKA (reference sequence). The V gene end was trimmed by 5 bases and the J gene end by 2 bases; junction bases not matched to a gene: 10.

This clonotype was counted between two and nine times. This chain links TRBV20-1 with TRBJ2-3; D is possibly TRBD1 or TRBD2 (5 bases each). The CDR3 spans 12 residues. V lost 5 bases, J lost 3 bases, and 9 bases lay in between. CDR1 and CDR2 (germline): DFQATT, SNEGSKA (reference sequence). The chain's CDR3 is CSAEGRTDTQYF. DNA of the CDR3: TGCAGTGCTGAGGGGAGAACAGATACGCAGTATTTT.

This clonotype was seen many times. The CDR3 region is CASSQSRTASNSPLHF. The CDR3 nucleotides are TGCGCCAGCAGTCAATCTAGGACAGCGTCTAATTCACCCCTCCACTTT. The J gene is TRBJ1-6, the V gene TRBV23-1; perhaps TRBD1 as D (6 bases). TRBV23-1 is an ORF for which the function is uncertain. There are 16 residues in the CDR3. The germline V and J ends were trimmed by 0 bases and 6 bases, with 12 bases remaining between them.

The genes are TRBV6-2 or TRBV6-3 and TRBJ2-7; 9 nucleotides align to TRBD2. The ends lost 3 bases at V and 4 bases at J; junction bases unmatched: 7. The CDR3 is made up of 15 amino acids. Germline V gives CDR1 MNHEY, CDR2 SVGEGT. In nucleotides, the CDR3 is TGTGCCAGCAGTTATGGGGTAGCGGGAGTATACGAGCAGTACTTC. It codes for CASSYGVAGVYEQYF.

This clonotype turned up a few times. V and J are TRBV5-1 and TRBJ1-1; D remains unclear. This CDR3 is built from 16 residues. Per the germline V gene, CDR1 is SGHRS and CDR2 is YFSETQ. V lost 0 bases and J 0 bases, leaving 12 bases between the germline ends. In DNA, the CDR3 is TGCGCCAGCAGCTTGGGTGAGATAGCAGTGAACACTGAAGCTTTCTTT. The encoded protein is CASSLGEIAVNTEAFF. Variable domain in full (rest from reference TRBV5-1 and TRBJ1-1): KAGVTQTPRYLIKTRGQQVTLSCSPISGHRSVSWYQQTPGQGLQFLFEYFSETQRNKGNFPGRFSGRQFSNSRSEMNVSTLELGDSALYLCASSLGEIAVNTEAFFGQGTRLTVV.

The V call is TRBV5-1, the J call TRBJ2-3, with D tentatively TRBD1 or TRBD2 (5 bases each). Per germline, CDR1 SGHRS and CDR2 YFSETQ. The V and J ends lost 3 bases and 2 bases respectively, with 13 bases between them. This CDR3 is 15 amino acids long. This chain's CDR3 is CASSSSGTHTDTQYF. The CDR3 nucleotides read TGCGCCAGCAGCTCATCCGGGACCCACACAGATACGCAGTATTTT.

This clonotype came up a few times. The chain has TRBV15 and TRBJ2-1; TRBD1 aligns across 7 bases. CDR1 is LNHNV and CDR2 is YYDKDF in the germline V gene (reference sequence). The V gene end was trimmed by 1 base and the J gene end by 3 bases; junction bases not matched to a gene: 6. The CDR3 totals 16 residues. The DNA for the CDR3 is TGTGCCACCAGCAGAGGGACCGGGACAGTCTACAATGAGCAGTTCTTC. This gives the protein CATSRGTGTVYNEQFF.

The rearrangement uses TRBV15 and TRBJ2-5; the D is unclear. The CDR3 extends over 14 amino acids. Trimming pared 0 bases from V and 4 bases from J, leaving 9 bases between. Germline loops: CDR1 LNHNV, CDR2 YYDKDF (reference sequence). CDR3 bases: TGTGCCACCAGCAGAGATCTATATTTAGAGACCCAGTACTTC. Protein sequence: CATSRDLYLETQYF.

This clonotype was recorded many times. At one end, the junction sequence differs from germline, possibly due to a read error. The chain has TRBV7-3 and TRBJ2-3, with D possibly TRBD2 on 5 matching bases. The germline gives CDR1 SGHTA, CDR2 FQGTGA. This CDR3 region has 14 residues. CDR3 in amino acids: CASSLGVSTDTQYF. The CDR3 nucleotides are TGCGCCAGCAGCTTGGGAGTTAGCACAGATACGCAGTATTTT. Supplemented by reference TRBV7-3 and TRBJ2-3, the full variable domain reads GAGVSQTPSNKVTEKGKYVELRCDPISGHTALYWYRQSLGQGPEFLIYFQGTGAADDSGLPNDRFFAVRPEGSVSTLKIQRTERGDSAVYLCASSLGVSTDTQYFGPGTRLTVL.

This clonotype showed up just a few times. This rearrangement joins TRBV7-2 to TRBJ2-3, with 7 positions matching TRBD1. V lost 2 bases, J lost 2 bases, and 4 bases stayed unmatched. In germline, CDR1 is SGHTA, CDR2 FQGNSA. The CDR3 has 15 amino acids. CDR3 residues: CASSLIRGTTDTQYF. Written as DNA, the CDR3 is TGTGCCAGCAGCTTAATCAGGGGGACCACAGATACGCAGTATTTT.

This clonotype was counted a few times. As DNA, the CDR3 is TGCGCCAGCAGCCAAGATTTCGGGGGGCGTGGTGAAAACATTCAGTACTTC. Amino acid sequence: CASSQDFGGRGENIQYF. The rearrangement joins TRBV4-3 to TRBJ2-4, with D possibly TRBD2 on 7 matching bases. CDR3 length equals 17 residues. V was clipped by 0 bases and J by 5 bases, with 17 bases between them. CDR1 and CDR2 from the germline V gene are LGHNA and YSLEER.

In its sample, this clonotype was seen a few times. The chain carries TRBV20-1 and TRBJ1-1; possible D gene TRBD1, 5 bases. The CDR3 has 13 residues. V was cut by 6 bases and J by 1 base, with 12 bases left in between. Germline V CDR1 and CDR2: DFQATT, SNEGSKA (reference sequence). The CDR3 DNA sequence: TGCAGTGCGGGGAGGGGAAGGAACACTGAAGCTTTCTTT. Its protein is CSAGRGRNTEAFF.

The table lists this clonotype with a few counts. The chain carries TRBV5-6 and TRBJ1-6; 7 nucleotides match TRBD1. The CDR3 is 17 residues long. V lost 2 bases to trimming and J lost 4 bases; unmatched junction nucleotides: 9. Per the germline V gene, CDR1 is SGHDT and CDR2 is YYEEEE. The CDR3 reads CASSLGGRHLYNSPLHF. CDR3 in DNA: TGTGCCAGCAGCTTAGGGGGCCGACACCTTTATAATTCACCCCTCCACTTT.

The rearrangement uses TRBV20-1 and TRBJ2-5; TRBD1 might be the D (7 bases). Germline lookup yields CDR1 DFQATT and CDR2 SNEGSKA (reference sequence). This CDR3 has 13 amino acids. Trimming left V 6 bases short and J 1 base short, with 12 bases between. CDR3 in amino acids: CSALRDSQETQYF. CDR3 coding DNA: TGCAGTGCGCTGCGGGACAGCCAAGAGACCCAGTACTTC.

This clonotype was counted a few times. The CDR3 protein is CASSLAGETNTGELFF. The CDR3 DNA sequence: TGTGCCAGCAGCTTAGCCGGGGAGACGAACACCGGGGAGCTGTTTTTT. J is TRBJ2-2 and V is TRBV7-6, with a tentative D call TRBD2 (5 bases). Looked up from germline, CDR1 is SGHVS and CDR2 is FNYEAQ. The V gene lost 0 bases and the J gene lost 0 bases, with 8 bases spanning the gap. The length of the CDR3 is 16 residues.

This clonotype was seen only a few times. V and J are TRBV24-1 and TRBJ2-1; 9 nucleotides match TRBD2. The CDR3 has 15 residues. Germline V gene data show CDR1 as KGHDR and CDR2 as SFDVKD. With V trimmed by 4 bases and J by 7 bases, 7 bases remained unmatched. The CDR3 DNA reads TGTGCCACCAGTGACGGGGCGGGGGGGCAAAATGAGCAGTTCTTC. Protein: CATSDGAGGQNEQFF.

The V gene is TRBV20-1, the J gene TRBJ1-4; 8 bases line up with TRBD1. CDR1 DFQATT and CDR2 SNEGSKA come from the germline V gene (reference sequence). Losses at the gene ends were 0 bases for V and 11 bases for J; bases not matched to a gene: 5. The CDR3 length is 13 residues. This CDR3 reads CSARDGTGLKLFF. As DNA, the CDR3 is TGCAGTGCTAGAGATGGGACAGGATTGAAACTGTTTTTT.

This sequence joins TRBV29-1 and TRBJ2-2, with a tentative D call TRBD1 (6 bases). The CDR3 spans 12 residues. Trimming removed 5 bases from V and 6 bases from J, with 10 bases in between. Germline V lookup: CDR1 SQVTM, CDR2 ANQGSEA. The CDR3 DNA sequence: TGCAGCGTTTCACAGGGCGCCGGGGAGCTGTTTTTT. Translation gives CSVSQGAGELFF.

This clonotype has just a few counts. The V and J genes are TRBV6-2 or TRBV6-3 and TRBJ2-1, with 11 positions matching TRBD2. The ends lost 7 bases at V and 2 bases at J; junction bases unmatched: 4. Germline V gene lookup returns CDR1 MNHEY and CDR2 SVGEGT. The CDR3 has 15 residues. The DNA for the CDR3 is TGTGCCAGCAAGATAGCGGGGGGGCCCTACAATGAGCAGTTCTTC. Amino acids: CASKIAGGPYNEQFF.